These T cell receptor beta chains were read from a single sample in a study of regulatory T cells in long-lasting Graves disease. TCRdb ran MiXCR on the multiplex PCR reads and lists one entry per CDR3 protein. The data contain 300,000 to 500,000 distinct CDR3 sequences, less than 25% of them singletons. The sample here was peripheral blood mononuclear cells (PBMCs), taken when the disease was refractory, from a patient treated with antithyroid drugs. These TCRs come from a female donor with Graves disease. CDR3s include the opening cysteine and the closing phenylalanine or tryptophan. The D gene is left open where the match is weak. The size of a clone is reported for some rows only, either as once, few or many, or as a class for expanded clones.

D gene	J gene	CDR3 length	clone size	V gene	CDR3 protein	CDR3 DNA
TRBD1	TRBJ1-4	14	NA	TRBV11-2	CASSYLTGGEKLFF	TGTGCCAGCAGCTACCTGACAGGGGGGGAAAAACTGTTTTTT
NA	TRBJ2-3	14	few	TRBV7-2	CASSLGRVTDTQYF	TGTGCCAGCAGCTTAGGGCGGGTCACAGATACGCAGTATTTT
TRBD1	TRBJ1-1	14	few	TRBV28	CASSYFSGGSEAFF	TGTGCCAGCAGTTACTTTTCAGGGGGCTCTGAAGCTTTCTTT
TRBD2	TRBJ2-1	15	NA	TRBV6-2/TRBV6-3	CASSILAVAYNEQFF	TGTGCCAGCAGTATTCTAGCGGTCGCCTACAATGAGCAGTTCTTC
NA	TRBJ2-5	15	many	TRBV6-2/TRBV6-3	CASSAGLAGQGTQYF	TGTGCCAGCAGTGCCGGCCTAGCGGGACAGGGGACCCAGTACTTC
NA	TRBJ2-1	15	NA	TRBV18	CASSPPGTGSREQFF	TGTGCCAGCTCACCACCGGGAACAGGGTCTAGGGAGCAGTTCTTC
NA	TRBJ1-1	13	many	TRBV30	CAWTFFGALEAFF	TGTGCCTGGACCTTTTTTGGCGCACTTGAAGCTTTCTTT
NA	TRBJ2-2	14	NA	TRBV10-2	CASKANGDTGELFF	TGCGCCAGCAAGGCAAACGGGGACACCGGGGAGCTGTTTTTT
NA	TRBJ1-1	14	many	TRBV10-3	CAARAGVVNTEAFF	TGTGCCGCCCGGGCCGGGGTAGTGAACACTGAAGCTTTCTTT
TRBD1	TRBJ2-7	14	few	TRBV29-1	CSVLRQGNAYEQYF	TGCAGCGTTCTCCGACAGGGAAATGCCTACGAGCAGTACTTC
NA	TRBJ2-5	15	many	TRBV19	CASSSSGTWQETQYF	TGTGCCAGTAGTTCCTCGGGAACGTGGCAAGAGACCCAGTACTTC
NA	TRBJ2-7	14	NA	TRBV27	CASRSRQTGDEQYF	TGTGCCAGCAGAAGTCGACAGACCGGGGACGAGCAGTACTTC
NA	TRBJ1-6	15	NA	TRBV6-5	CASSYGRPANSPLHF	TGTGCCAGCAGTTACGGGAGACCGGCTAATTCACCCCTCCACTTT
TRBD1	TRBJ1-1	17	many	TRBV28	CASSLNTGAPRTTEAFF	TGTGCCAGCAGTTTAAATACAGGGGCCCCGAGGACCACTGAAGCTTTCTTT
TRBD2	TRBJ2-7	14	few	TRBV20-1	CSAKGLAASYEQYF	TGCAGTGCTAAAGGACTAGCGGCTTCCTACGAGCAGTACTTC
NA	TRBJ2-2	13	few	TRBV20-1	CSATGVHTGELFF	TGCAGTGCCACCGGGGTTCACACCGGGGAGCTGTTTTTT
TRBD1	TRBJ2-7	16	few	TRBV3-1	CASSIGDRDPSYEQYF	TGTGCCAGCAGCATCGGGGACAGGGACCCTTCCTACGAGCAGTACTTC
TRBD1	TRBJ1-1	14	NA	TRBV7-9	CASSLITGGTEAFF	TGTGCCAGCAGCCTGATAACAGGGGGCACTGAAGCTTTCTTT
NA	TRBJ2-7	15	many	TRBV11-2	CASSLASGDRYEQYF	TGTGCCAGCAGCTTAGCTTCGGGAGATCGCTACGAGCAGTACTTC
NA	TRBJ2-7	17	many	TRBV7-2	CASSFEGGLPHSYEQYF	TGTGCCAGCAGCTTTGAGGGGGGTCTTCCCCACTCCTACGAGCAGTACTTC
NA	TRBJ1-1	16	few	TRBV6-2/TRBV6-3	CASSYFGVSMNTEAFF	TGTGCCAGCAGTTACTTCGGAGTTTCAATGAACACTGAAGCTTTCTTT
TRBD1	TRBJ1-4	15	NA	TRBV11-2	CASSFQGGTNEKLFF	TGTGCCAGCAGCTTCCAGGGGGGCACTAATGAAAAACTGTTTTTT
NA	TRBJ1-2	15	few	TRBV19	CASSILSGGSNGYTF	TGTGCCAGTAGTATCTTGTCCGGAGGGTCGAATGGCTACACCTTC
NA	TRBJ2-5	15	NA	TRBV19	CASSIGPTNQETQYF	TGTGCCAGTAGTATAGGGCCGACGAATCAAGAGACCCAGTACTTC
TRBD1	TRBJ2-7	16	many	TRBV6-5	CASSYRTGGVSYEQYF	TGTGCCAGCAGTTACCGTACAGGGGGAGTCTCCTACGAGCAGTACTTC
NA	TRBJ1-1	14	NA	TRBV6-1	CASSEGIGGHKAFF	TGTGCCAGCAGTGAAGGGATTGGGGGACATAAAGCTTTCTTT
NA	TRBJ2-5	17	NA	TRBV20-1	CSARDLRRGFTQETQHF	TGCAGTGCTAGAGATCTGAGGAGGGGATTTACTCAAGAGACCCAGCACTTC
TRBD2	TRBJ2-7	15	NA	TRBV20-1	CSARVPLAASSQQYF	TGCAGTGCTAGAGTTCCACTAGCGGCCTCTTCTCAGCAGTACTTC
NA	TRBJ1-1	14	many	TRBV3-1	CASSRKGPNTEAFF	TGTGCCAGCAGCCGGAAGGGGCCGAACACTGAAGCTTTCTTT
TRBD1	TRBJ1-4	15	many	TRBV6-1	CASSVPGQHNEKLFF	TGTGCCAGCAGTGTACCGGGACAGCATAATGAAAAACTGTTTTTT
NA	TRBJ2-7	14	few	TRBV3-1	CASSQARTGYEQYF	TGTGCCAGCAGCCAAGCGAGGACGGGGTACGAGCAGTACTTC
TRBD1	TRBJ1-5	14	many	TRBV12-3/TRBV12-4	CASSSDRGRQPQHF	TGTGCCAGCAGTTCCGACAGGGGGAGACAGCCCCAGCATTTT
NA	TRBJ1-2	13	few	TRBV6-1	CATRPLQGKGYTF	TGTGCCACGAGACCCTTACAGGGCAAGGGCTACACCTTC
NA	TRBJ1-5	13	few	TRBV10-3	CAIGAEGYQPQHF	TGTGCCATCGGGGCCGAGGGTTACCAGCCCCAGCATTTT
TRBD2	TRBJ2-2	15	NA	TRBV7-2	CASSRRLADTGELFF	TGTGCCAGCAGCCGAAGACTAGCGGACACCGGGGAGCTGTTTTTT
TRBD1	TRBJ2-7	17	few	TRBV20-1	CSAINPTGGLTGYEQYF	TGCAGTGCTATCAACCCGACAGGGGGCTTAACCGGTTACGAGCAGTACTTC
NA	TRBJ1-4	14	many	TRBV2	CASSDLGSNEKLFF	TGTGCCAGCAGTGATCTGGGCTCCAATGAAAAACTGTTTTTT